This T cell receptor (beta chain) was captured by sequencing in a study of shared clonotypes between healthy human individuals. Study-level results: The study's rarefaction showed incomplete sorted-subset sequencing despite large depth.

Note on this clone: Its target is unknown. The sample carries other DNA sequences with the same CDR3.

Deletions cut 3 bases from V and 5 bases from J, with 10 bases between. There are 13 residues in the CDR3. CDR1 is KGHSH and CDR2 is LQKENI in the germline V gene. Donors were healthy HIV-negative adults without recently reported acute infections or vaccinations. Several immunoSEQ plates received, in even portions, the genomic DNA of each subset. Some clones are missing from TCRdb's copy, which holds only in-frame ones; the method was immunoSEQ multiplex PCR. This sample has about 700,000 clones, with about 74% found just once. The chain combines TRBV18 with TRBJ2-5, with D uncertain. What was sequenced was memory CD4+ T cells sorted from blood. Subset in this sample: CD45RA-negative fraction. This clonotype was obtained from a woman aged 25 to 39 in good health. The CDR3, as DNA: TGTGCCAGCTCACCGGAGTTTCAGGAGACCCAGTACTTC. Its protein product is CASSPEFQETQYF.